Listed below are T cell receptor beta chains from one sample, sequenced in a study of graft-versus-host responses after intestinal transplantation. Sequencing was performed with immunoSEQ multiplex PCR; in TCRdb, only in-frame clones are kept and a portion is missing. The sample includes roughly 40,000 clones, 90% to 95% of them seen just once. The sample here was PBMCs, taken 524 days after transplant. The receptors shown here come from a human patient who received an intestinal transplant, so some T cells may come from the graft donor. The CDR3 runs from the conserved cysteine through the conserved F or W.

cdr3_aa | j_call | v_call
CSVGQGHEQYF | TRBJ2-7 | TRBV29-1
CASSQTEMNTEAFF | TRBJ1-1 | TRBV4-1
CASSLGTLATEAFF | TRBJ1-1 | TRBV5-1
CATSPRVVVGAFF | TRBJ1-1 | TRBV15
CASSREQISSTDTQYF | TRBJ2-3 | TRBV2
CASSLGQRHGYTF | TRBJ1-2 | TRBV7-2
CASSHRLERELQETQYF | TRBJ2-5 | TRBV4-3
CASSLYFGTTIYF | TRBJ1-3 | TRBV7-3
CASSATSGRTNEQFF | TRBJ2-1 | TRBV28
CASSPDRGSNTGELFF | TRBJ2-2 | TRBV6-6
CAISGFEETQYF | TRBJ2-5 | TRBV10-3
CSVGYGLTGELFF | TRBJ2-2 | TRBV29-1
CASSQPAGRPYEQYF | TRBJ2-7 | TRBV4-2
CASSLLRGGYTYEQYF | TRBJ2-7 | TRBV28
CASSMAAYTGELFF | TRBJ2-2 | TRBV19
CASSNGLAGYYEQYF | TRBJ2-7 | TRBV19
CASSEPGWSPGNTIYF | TRBJ1-3 | TRBV6-1
CASSSRPGRGNTIYF | TRBJ1-3 | TRBV5-1
CASKGVNQETQYF | TRBJ2-5 | TRBV28
CASSFRTGNQGYEQYF | . | TRBV13
CAISPGLASTDTQYF | TRBJ2-3 | TRBV10-3
CASSLRISMNTEAFF | TRBJ1-1 | TRBV27
CASLLADEQYF | TRBJ2-7 | TRBV19
CASSLTRQGAGASTGELFF | TRBJ2-2 | TRBV7-3
CAISPGLNTEAFF | TRBJ1-1 | TRBV10-3
CASSPKTARSSYNEQFF | TRBJ2-1 | TRBV4-3
CASSIAFGGANEQFF | TRBJ2-1 | TRBV28
CASRSGRATGELFF | TRBJ2-2 | TRBV9
CASTTRGIQYF | TRBJ2-4 | TRBV6-5
CASRVGGTPYEQYF | . | TRBV5-1
CAGLEGDTYEQYF | TRBJ2-7 | TRBV2
CATSRDASGANVLTF | TRBJ2-6 | TRBV15
CASSSSGLYEQYF | TRBJ2-7 | TRBV7-8
CASSLWARTSSGNTIYF | TRBJ1-3 | TRBV7-6
CASSLLAGYEQYF | TRBJ2-7 | TRBV27
CASRPWVGVDNEQFF | TRBJ2-1 | TRBV6-5
CATSSGLAGNNEQFF | TRBJ2-1 | TRBV15
CASSYLASGRNEQFF | TRBJ2-1 | TRBV2
CASSIMDGDEQYF | TRBJ2-7 | TRBV19
CASSLHAGQGVNEQFF | TRBJ2-1 | TRBV27
CASSVGQGLYEQYF | TRBJ2-7 | TRBV9
CASSLGDYYYNEQFF | TRBJ2-1 | TRBV5-8
CASSLYFYEQYF | TRBJ2-7 | TRBV28
CASSPLIPRTALYGYTF | TRBJ1-2 | TRBV11-2
CASSDSPGLGEQYF | TRBJ2-7 | TRBV5-1